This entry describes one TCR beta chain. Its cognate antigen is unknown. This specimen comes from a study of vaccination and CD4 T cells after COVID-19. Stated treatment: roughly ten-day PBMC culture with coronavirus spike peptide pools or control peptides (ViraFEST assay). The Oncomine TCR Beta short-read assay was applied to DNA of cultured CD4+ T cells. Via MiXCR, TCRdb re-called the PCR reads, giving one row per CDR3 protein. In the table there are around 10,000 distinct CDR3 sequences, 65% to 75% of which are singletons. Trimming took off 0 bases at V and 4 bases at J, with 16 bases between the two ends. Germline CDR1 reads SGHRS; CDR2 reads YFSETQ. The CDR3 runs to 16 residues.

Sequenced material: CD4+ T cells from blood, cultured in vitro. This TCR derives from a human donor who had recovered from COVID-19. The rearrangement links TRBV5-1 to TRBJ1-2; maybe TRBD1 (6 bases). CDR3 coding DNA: TGCGCCAGCAGCTTGGAGGGCACAGGGAAAGGCTATGGCTACACCTTC. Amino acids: CASSLEGTGKGYGYTF.